Sequencing of this T cell receptor beta chain was carried out in a study of blood T cell repertoires in COVID-19 (dated by TCRdb to 2018 to 2021). With regard to the full study: Samples covering the acute and convalescent phases of COVID-19 were provided by collaborators in the United States, Italy and Spain. The prospective study material was composed of cDNA or gDNA derived from T cells, B-cell-depleted T cells, or PBMCs. Deeply sampled blood TCRbeta repertoires from subjects exposed to, actively infected with, or recovered from COVID-19 were included in the dataset. The repertoires were released in a freely available public database meant as a resource for research on the immune response to SARS-CoV-2. Samples were obtained from the ongoing ImmuneRACE study (first 160 participants) and from 1,254 subjects provided by 6 global collaborators. A de-identified subject ID, COVID-19 status, age in years and sex were almost always included in the sample metadata. Where available, HLA class I and class II types were taken from metadata supplied by the sample provider and were not determined by assay-based typing. General findings and caveats noted by the study authors: The quantity of clinical and demographic metadata differed by source and by participant and was supplied without curation.

The collaborating institutions used their own protocols to collect whole blood in K2EDTA tubes. Collaborator samples were shipped for TCRbeta analysis as frozen whole blood, isolated PBMCs, or DNA extracted from either sample type. Concerning this clone: Its antigen is not yet known. The record has no base qualities; no much larger clone is one base away.

The immunoSEQ Assay, a bias-controlled multiplex PCR, was used to amplify TCRbeta CDR3 regions from genomic DNA. The paper's processing steps were these. Nucleated cell counts per sample were estimated from amplification of reference gene primers within the assay. To quantify the absolute abundance of each unique TCRbeta CDR3 rearrangement, sequence reads were collapsed and filtered. For each sample, productive Simpson clonality was calculated as the square root of Simpson's diversity index across productive rearrangements. The table comes from immuneACCESS by way of TCRdb, which keeps in-frame sequences with V and J called. Part of the clones is missing from these tables; in studies checked, under half for an unresolved V gene and the rest for unknown reasons. That table furnishes V, J and clone size, whereas the DNA furnished D and trimming. The sample has some 190,000 clones on record, 82% of them singletons. Clones ranked in the top ten supply 10% to 13% of the sample.

The CDR3 runs 16 amino acids, cysteine and phenylalanine included. The read is trimmed to its CDR3 DNA, 48 bases read in frame from base 1. According to the germline V gene (reference sequence), CDR1 reads LNHDA and CDR2 reads SQIVND. Trimming takes 5 bases off V and 1 base off J; junction bases not matched to a gene: 6. The rearrangement joined TRBV19 to TRBJ2-5; 11 nucleotides in the junction match TRBD2. The sample taken for sequencing was peripheral blood. This TCR was sampled from a woman of 80 years or more with active or convalescent COVID-19. The CDR3 in this case is CASSPGLAAFQETQYF. The DNA sequence reads TGTGCCAGTAGTCCGGGACTAGCGGCTTTCCAAGAGACCCAGTACTTC. Full variable domain (CDR3 extended with the reference TRBV19 and TRBJ2-5 proteins): DGGITQSPKYLFRKEGQNVTLSCEQNLNHDAMYWYRQDPGQGLRLIYYSQIVNDFQKGDIAEGYSVSREKKESFPLTVTSAQKNPTAFYLCASSPGLAAFQETQYFGPGTRLLVL.